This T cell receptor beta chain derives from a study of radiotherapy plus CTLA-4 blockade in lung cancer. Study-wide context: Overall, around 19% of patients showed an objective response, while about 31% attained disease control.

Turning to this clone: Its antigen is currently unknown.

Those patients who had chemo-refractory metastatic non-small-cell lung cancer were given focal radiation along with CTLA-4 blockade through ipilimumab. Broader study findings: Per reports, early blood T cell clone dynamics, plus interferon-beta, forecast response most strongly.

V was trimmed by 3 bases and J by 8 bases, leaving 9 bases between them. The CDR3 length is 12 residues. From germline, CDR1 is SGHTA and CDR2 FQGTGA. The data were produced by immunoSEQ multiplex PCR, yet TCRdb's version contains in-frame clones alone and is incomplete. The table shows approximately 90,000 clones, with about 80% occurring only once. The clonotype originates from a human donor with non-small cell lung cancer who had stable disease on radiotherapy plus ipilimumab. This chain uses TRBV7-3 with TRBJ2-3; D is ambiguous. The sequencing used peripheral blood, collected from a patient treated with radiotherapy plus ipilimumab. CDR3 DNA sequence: TGTGCCAGCAGCTTGACCTCTGGTACGCAGTATTTT. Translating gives CASSLTSGTQYF. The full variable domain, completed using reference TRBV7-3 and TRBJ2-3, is GAGVSQTPSNKVTEKGKYVELRCDPISGHTALYWYRQSLGQGPEFLIYFQGTGAADDSGLPNDRFFAVRPEGSVSTLKIQRTERGDSAVYLCASSLTSGTQYFGPGTRLTVL.